This passage covers 27 T cell receptor beta chains from one sample sequenced in a study of blood T cell repertoires in COVID-19. The repertoire was sequenced with immunoSEQ multiplex PCR; TCRdb's copy has only in-frame clones and lacks some. Seen here are approximately 120,000 clones, 85% to 90% observed once, and the top ten hold 4.3%. The sequencing input was peripheral blood. Receptors were obtained from a human donor in a cohort sampled during active COVID-19.

The chain recombines TRBV6-2 or TRBV6-3 with TRBJ2-3; TRBD1 is a possible D gene (5 bases). V was shortened by 5 bases and J by 14 bases, with 23 bases between the two germline ends. This CDR3 region has 14 residues. The V gene's germline CDR1 is MNHEY and CDR2 SVGEGT. CDR3 sequence: CASSHPRPGPHRYF. The CDR3 region has the DNA TGTGCCAGCAGTCACCCAAGACCAGGGCCGCATCGGTATTTT.

The V and J genes are TRBV7-8 and TRBJ2-1; D is unresolved. The V end lost 2 bases, the J end lost 9 bases, and 8 bases lay between the germline ends. CDR3 length equals 12 residues. Germline values: CDR1 SGHVS, CDR2 FQNEAQ. The CDR3 here is CASSLLTGEQFF. The CDR3 DNA sequence: TGTGCCAGCAGCTTACTTACGGGTGAGCAGTTCTTC.

The genes are TRBV12-3 or TRBV12-4 and TRBJ1-2; no definite D call. The CDR3 has 12 amino acids. V lost 3 bases and J 8 bases, leaving 10 bases between the germline ends. The CDR3 protein is CASSFVRNGYTF. The DNA for the CDR3 is TGTGCCAGCAGTTTCGTCAGGAACGGCTACACCTTC.

This clone was seen a single time. This chain links TRBV19 with TRBJ2-2; D perhaps matches TRBD1 (6 bases). The germline CDR1 and CDR2 sequences are LNHDA and SQIVND (reference sequence). V lost 3 bases to trimming and J lost 5 bases, with 13 bases between them. The CDR3 runs to 15 residues. Here the CDR3 DNA reads TGTGCCAGTAGTATTACAGGGCCGGGTACCGGGGAGCTGTTTTTT. As protein: CASSITGPGTGELFF.

The CDR3 sequence is CASSPWGQSGNTIYF. DNA of the CDR3: TGCGCCAGCAGCCCGTGGGGACAGTCTGGAAACACCATATATTTT. V usage is TRBV5-1 and J usage is TRBJ1-3; 7 bases agree with TRBD1. The CDR3 totals 15 residues. V lost 4 bases, J lost 1 base, and 5 bases stayed unmatched. CDR1 and CDR2 from the germline V gene are SGHRS and YFSETQ.

The rearrangement joins TRBV7-2 to TRBJ1-1; no reliable D call. CDR3 size: 13 residues. The germline V gene has CDR1 SGHTA and CDR2 FQGNSA. The ends were cut back, 0 bases at V and 8 bases at J, with 10 bases in the middle. The CDR3 sequence: CASSLASSVEAFF. CDR3 in DNA: TGTGCCAGCAGCTTAGCGTCCTCAGTAGAAGCTTTCTTT.

The CDR3 DNA is TGTGCCAGCAGATGGCGGGGGGGCGGCACAGATACGCAGTATTTT. It translates to CASRWRGGGTDTQYF. The chain is built from TRBV2 and TRBJ2-3; 9 bases match TRBD2. Germline CDR1 SNHLY, CDR2 FYNNEI. V lost 6 bases to trimming and J lost 1 base; unmatched junction nucleotides: 5. This CDR3 comprises 15 residues. The full variable domain, rest sourced from reference TRBV2 and TRBJ2-3, is EPEVTQTPSHQVTQMGQEVILRCVPISNHLYFYWYRQILGQKVEFLVSFYNNEISEKSEIFDDQFSVERPDGSNFTLKIRSTKLEDSAMYFCASRWRGGGTDTQYFGPGTRLTVL.

The chain employs TRBV5-1 and TRBJ1-1; D ambiguous. The CDR3 runs 14 residues. Between the trimmed V and J ends, which lost 3 bases and 6 bases, there was a span of 15 bases. Germline-derived CDR1 and CDR2 are SGHRS and YFSETQ. The CDR3 bases are TGCGCCAGCAGCTCCCCGCGGGCTCGGGCTGAAGCTTTCTTT. Its protein product is CASSSPRARAEAFF.

This clone was detected only once. DNA of the CDR3: TGTGCCAGCAGCGACGGGGGGTACCCCTACGAGCAGTACTTC. Its protein is CASSDGGYPYEQYF. V is TRBV9 and J is TRBJ2-7, with 7 bases lining up with TRBD2. The trim removed 3 bases at V and 2 bases at J, leaving 5 bases unmatched. The CDR3 extends over 14 amino acids. The germline V gene encodes CDR1 SGDLS and CDR2 YYNGEE.

The rearrangement uses TRBV3-1 (or the pseudogene TRBV3-2) and TRBJ2-1; a possible D gene is TRBD1 (6 bases). This CDR3 is 15 amino acids long. V was trimmed by 6 bases and J by 5 bases, leaving 17 bases between them. Germline V gene data show CDR1 as LGHDT and CDR2 as YNNKEL (reference sequence). CDR3 sequence reads: CASRLGGPLNNEQFF. The CDR3 DNA is TGTGCCAGCAGGCTAGGGGGACCCCTTAACAATGAGCAGTTCTTC.

This clone was found a few times. The chain uses TRBV11-3 and TRBJ1-3, with D perhaps TRBD1 (6 bases). The length of the CDR3 is 18 residues. Trimming left V 5 bases short and J 0 bases short, with 20 bases between. The germline CDR1 and CDR2 sequences are SGHNT and YENEEA. The CDR3 loop reads CASSPSSRDTYSGNTIYF. Here the CDR3 DNA reads TGTGCCAGCAGCCCATCTAGCCGGGACACTTACTCTGGAAACACCATATATTTT.

This clone appeared a few times. Other DNA sequences in the sample encode the same CDR3. V is TRBV5-8 and J is TRBJ2-4; D might be TRBD2 (6 bases). Germline assignment: CDR1 SGHTS and CDR2 YDEGEE. Trimming took 4 bases from V and 0 from J, leaving 17 bases between them. The length of the CDR3 is 17 residues. The CDR3 is CASSPLRDLIAKNIQYF. For the CDR3, the DNA is TGTGCCAGCAGCCCCTTGAGGGACTTAATAGCCAAAAACATTCAGTACTTC.

The chain has TRBV6-2 or TRBV6-3 and TRBJ2-3; 9 nucleotides agree with TRBD1. Germline values: CDR1 MNHEY, CDR2 SVGEGT. V lost 2 bases, J lost 5 bases, and 5 bases stayed unmatched. CDR3 length equals 15 residues. The CDR3: CASSYGTGGRDTQYF. The CDR3 coding sequence is TGTGCCAGCAGTTACGGTACAGGGGGCAGAGATACGCAGTATTTT.

This clone was seen a handful of times. The J gene is TRBJ1-1, the V gene TRBV30; TRBD1 aligns across 8 bases. The CDR3 is 16 amino acids. Germline V lookup: CDR1 GTSNPN, CDR2 SVGIG (reference sequence). After removal of 2 bases from V and 6 bases from J, the junction contained 14 bases not matched to a gene. DNA for the CDR3: TGTGCCTGGAGTAACACGAGGACAGGGCGTCCCTCTGAAGCTTTCTTT. Amino acid sequence: CAWSNTRTGRPSEAFF. The complete variable domain, with remaining parts taken from reference TRBV30 and TRBJ1-1, reads SQTIHQWPATLVQPVGSPLSLECTVEGTSNPNLYWYRQAAGRGLQLLFYSVGIGQISSEVPQNLSASRPQDRQFILSSKKLLLSDSGFYLCAWSNTRTGRPSEAFFGQGTRLTVV.

The V gene is TRBV7-9, the J gene TRBJ1-1; D call uncertain. The V gene's germline CDR1 is SEHNR and CDR2 FQNEAQ (reference sequence). The CDR3 sequence is 14 residues long. V was shortened by 5 bases and J by 1 base, with 11 bases between the two germline ends. The CDR3 loop reads CASSQVRGNTEAFF. DNA of the CDR3: TGTGCCAGCAGCCAGGTCCGGGGGAACACTGAAGCTTTCTTT.

J is TRBJ2-7 and V is TRBV6-2 or TRBV6-3; no clear D. In germline, CDR1 is MNHEY, CDR2 SVGEGT. There are 14 residues in the CDR3. V was clipped by 5 bases and J by 4 bases, with 15 bases between them. The CDR3 sequence is CASSIILTEYEQYF. The CDR3, as DNA: TGTGCCAGCAGTATCATCCTAACAGAATACGAGCAGTACTTC.

V usage is TRBV4-1 and J usage is TRBJ2-3; perhaps TRBD1 as D (7 bases). V was trimmed by 0 bases and J by 2 bases, leaving 15 bases between them. Germline CDR1 is MGHRA and CDR2 is YSYEKL. The CDR3 is made up of 17 amino acids. CDR3 sequence reads: CASSQEYGGQFTDTQYF. The DNA for the CDR3 is TGCGCCAGCAGCCAAGAGTACGGGGGACAGTTCACAGATACGCAGTATTTT.

CDR3 bases: TGTGCCAGCAGCCCCCGTAGGGGGGGAGTCTTAAGCACAGATACGCAGTATTTT. Its protein is CASSPRRGGVLSTDTQYF. The chain couples TRBV5-4 to TRBJ2-3; possible D gene TRBD2, 7 bases. Deletions cut 4 bases from V and 0 bases from J, with 21 bases between. CDR3 length equals 18 residues. The germline CDR1 and CDR2 sequences are SGHNT and YYREEE (reference sequence). Full variable domain (rest looked up from reference TRBV5-4 and TRBJ2-3): ETGVTQSPTHLIKTRGQQVTLRCSSQSGHNTVSWYQQALGQGPQFIFQYYREEENGRGNFPPRFSGLQFPNYSSELNVNALELDDSALYLCASSPRRGGVLSTDTQYFGPGTRLTVL.

This chain uses TRBV18 with TRBJ2-1; the match to TRBD2 covers 11 bases. The CDR3 sequence is 17 residues long. The germline CDR1 and CDR2 sequences are KGHSH and LQKENI. Trimming cost V 5 bases and J 0 bases; bases outside gene matches: 6. In nucleotides, the CDR3 is TGTGCCAGCTCATCCCTAGCGGGGGGAAACTCCTACAATGAGCAGTTCTTC. Encoded protein: CASSSLAGGNSYNEQFF.

V is TRBV3-1 (or the pseudogene TRBV3-2) and J is TRBJ2-1; TRBD1 agrees at 9 bases. CDR1 is LGHDT and CDR2 is YNNKEL in the germline V gene (reference sequence). J gave up 8 bases and V 4 bases, and 9 bases lay outside the gene matches. The CDR3 contains 15 residues. CDR3 in amino acids: CASSPETQGADEQFF. CDR3 nucleotides: TGTGCCAGCAGCCCCGAAACACAGGGGGCGGATGAGCAGTTCTTC.

The chain employs TRBV7-9 and TRBJ2-1; D is undetermined. This CDR3 comprises 13 residues. V lost 1 base and J 4 bases, leaving 5 bases between the germline ends. Germline V gene sequence: CDR1 SEHNR, CDR2 FQNEAQ (reference sequence). As DNA, the CDR3 is TGTGCCAGCAGCTTAGGTAGTTACAATGAGCAGTTCTTC. Protein product: CASSLGSYNEQFF.

With respect to this clone: The sample has other DNA sequences that encode this CDR3 too. The rearrangement links TRBV2 to TRBJ1-2, with 8 bases matching TRBD1. The CDR3 extends over 12 amino acids. The germline V gene has CDR1 SNHLY and CDR2 FYNNEI. After removal of 9 bases from V and 6 bases from J, the junction contained 6 bases not matched to a gene. The CDR3 reads CARETGADGYTF. The CDR3, as DNA: TGTGCCAGGGAGACAGGGGCGGATGGCTACACCTTC.

This clone has only a few counts. The genes are TRBV7-2 and TRBJ2-1; 9 bases are shared with TRBD2. Germline-derived CDR1 and CDR2 are SGHTA and FQGNSA. CDR3 length: 15 amino acids. The junction had 7 bases not matched to a gene; V was cut back by 6 bases and J by 4 bases. The CDR3 loop reads CASRSPSGNYNEQFF. As DNA, the CDR3 is TGTGCCAGCAGAAGCCCTAGCGGGAATTACAATGAGCAGTTCTTC.

The chain couples TRBV6-6 to TRBJ1-3, with a possible D match to TRBD1 (5 bases). Germline-derived CDR1 and CDR2 are MNHNY and SVGAGI (reference sequence). Trimming removed 6 bases at V and 0 bases at J, with 12 bases between. The length of the CDR3 is 15 residues. The CDR3 loop reads CASSPDTFSGNTIYF. The CDR3 DNA sequence: TGTGCCAGCAGCCCGGACACGTTCTCTGGAAACACCATATATTTT.

The CDR3 DNA reads as TGCGCCAGCAGCTTACAGGTCGGGGATACGCAGTATTTT. This gives the protein CASSLQVGDTQYF. The chain combines TRBV5-1 with TRBJ2-3, with a possible D match to TRBD1 (5 bases). The germline V and J ends were trimmed by 2 bases and 6 bases, with 10 bases remaining between them. The V gene's germline CDR1 is SGHRS and CDR2 YFSETQ. The CDR3 totals 13 residues.

CDR3 protein: CASSLAAKWSTYNEQFF. The CDR3 bases are TGTGCCAGCAGCTTGGCGGCGAAGTGGAGCACCTACAATGAGCAGTTCTTC. This chain links TRBV5-8 with TRBJ2-1, with D unclear. Looked up from germline, CDR1 is SGHTS and CDR2 is YDEGEE. The CDR3 is 17 amino acids. Deletions cut 0 bases from V and 2 bases from J, with 15 bases between. The whole variable domain, remainder taken from reference TRBV5-8 and TRBJ2-1, is EAGVTQSPTHLIKTRGQQATLRCSPISGHTSVYWYQQALGLGLQFLLWYDEGEERNRGNFPPRFSGRQFPNYSSELNVNALELEDSALYLCASSLAAKWSTYNEQFFGPGTRLTVL.

The chain carries TRBV3-1 (or the pseudogene TRBV3-2) and TRBJ1-5; unclear D gene. With 1 base removed from V and 5 bases from J, the gap between germline ends came to 27 bases. This CDR3 spans 20 amino acids. Germline lookup yields CDR1 LGHDT and CDR2 YNNKEL (reference sequence). The CDR3 nucleotides read TGTGCCAGCAGCCAAGTCGGGAGGCAGCGAGCTTCCGGGGAATATCAGCCCCAGCATTTT. Its protein product is CASSQVGRQRASGEYQPQHF.